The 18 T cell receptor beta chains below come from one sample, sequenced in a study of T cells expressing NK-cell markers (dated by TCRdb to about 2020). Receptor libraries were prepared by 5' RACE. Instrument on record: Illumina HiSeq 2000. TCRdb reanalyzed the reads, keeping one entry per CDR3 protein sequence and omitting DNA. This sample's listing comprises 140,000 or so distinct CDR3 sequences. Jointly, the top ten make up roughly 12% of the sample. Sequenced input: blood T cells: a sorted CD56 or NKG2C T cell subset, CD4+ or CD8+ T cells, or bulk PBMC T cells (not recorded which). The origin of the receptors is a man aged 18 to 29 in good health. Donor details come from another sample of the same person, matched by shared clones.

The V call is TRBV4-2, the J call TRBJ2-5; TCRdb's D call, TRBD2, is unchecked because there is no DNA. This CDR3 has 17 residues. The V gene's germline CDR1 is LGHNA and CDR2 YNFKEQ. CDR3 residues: CASSPQGRGQIQETQYF.

The CDR3 spells CASSYSSGSLVTGELFF. The genes are TRBV6-5 and TRBJ2-2; absent DNA, TCRdb's TRBD2 call cannot be checked. CDR3 length: 17 amino acids. Germline assignment: CDR1 MNHEY and CDR2 SVGAGI.

The CDR3 sequence is CASSLQAMNTEAFF. The chain combines TRBV19 with TRBJ1-1. The CDR3 contains 14 residues. Germline V gives CDR1 LNHDA, CDR2 SQIVND (reference sequence).

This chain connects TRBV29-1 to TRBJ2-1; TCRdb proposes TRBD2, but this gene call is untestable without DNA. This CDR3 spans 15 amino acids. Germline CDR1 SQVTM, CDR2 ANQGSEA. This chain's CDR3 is CSVVGLARFYNEQFF.

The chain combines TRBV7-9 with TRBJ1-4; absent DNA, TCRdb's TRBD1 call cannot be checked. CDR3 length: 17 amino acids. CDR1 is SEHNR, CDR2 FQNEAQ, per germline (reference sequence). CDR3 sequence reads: CASSLSPNTGLFEKLFF.

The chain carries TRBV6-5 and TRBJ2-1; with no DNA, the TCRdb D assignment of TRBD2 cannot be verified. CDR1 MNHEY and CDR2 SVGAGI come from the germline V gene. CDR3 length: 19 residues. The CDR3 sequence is CASSYSMVKRRSSYNEQFF.

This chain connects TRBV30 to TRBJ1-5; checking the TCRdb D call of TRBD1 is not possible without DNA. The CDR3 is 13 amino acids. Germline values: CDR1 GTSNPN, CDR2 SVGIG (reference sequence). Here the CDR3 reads CAWGGTDRWTQHF.

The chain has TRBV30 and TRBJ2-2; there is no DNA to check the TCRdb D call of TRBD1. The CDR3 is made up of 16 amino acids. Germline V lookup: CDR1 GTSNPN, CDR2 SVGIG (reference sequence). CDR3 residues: CAWVLRDRANTGELFF.

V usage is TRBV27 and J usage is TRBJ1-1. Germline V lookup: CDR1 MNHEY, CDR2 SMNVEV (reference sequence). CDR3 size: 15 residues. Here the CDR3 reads CASSLIGGQGTEAFF.

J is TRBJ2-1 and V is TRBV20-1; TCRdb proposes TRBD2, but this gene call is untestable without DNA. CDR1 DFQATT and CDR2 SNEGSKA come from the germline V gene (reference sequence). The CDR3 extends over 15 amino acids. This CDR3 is CSAAGREGAYNEQFF.

This CDR3 is CASSLGTDGQLLAKNIQYF. V and J are TRBV6-2 or TRBV6-3 and TRBJ2-4; with no DNA, the TCRdb D assignment of TRBD1 cannot be verified. This CDR3 region has 19 residues. Germline V gene sequence: CDR1 MNHEY, CDR2 SVGEGT.

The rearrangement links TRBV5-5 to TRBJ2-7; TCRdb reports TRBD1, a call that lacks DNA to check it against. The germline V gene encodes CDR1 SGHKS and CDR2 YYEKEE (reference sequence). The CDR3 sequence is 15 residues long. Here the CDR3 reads CASSDGNSFLYEQYF. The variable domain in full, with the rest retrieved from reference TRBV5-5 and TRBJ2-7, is DAGVTQSPTHLIKTRGQQVTLRCSPISGHKSVSWYQQVLGQGPQFIFQYYEKEERGRGNFPDRFSARQFPNYSSELNVNALLLGDSALYLCASSDGNSFLYEQYFGPGTRLTVT.

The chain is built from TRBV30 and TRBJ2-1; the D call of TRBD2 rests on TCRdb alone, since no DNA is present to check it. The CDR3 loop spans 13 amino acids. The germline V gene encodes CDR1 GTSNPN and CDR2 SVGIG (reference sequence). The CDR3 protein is CAWIREGRNEQFF.

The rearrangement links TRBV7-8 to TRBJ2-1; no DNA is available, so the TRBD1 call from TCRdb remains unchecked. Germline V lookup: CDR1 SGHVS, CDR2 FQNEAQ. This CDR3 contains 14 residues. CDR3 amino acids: CASSSHGAYNEQFF.

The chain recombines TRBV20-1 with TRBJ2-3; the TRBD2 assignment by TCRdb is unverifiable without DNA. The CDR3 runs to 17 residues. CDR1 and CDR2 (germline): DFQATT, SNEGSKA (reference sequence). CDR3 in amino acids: CSARAFSGGPFTDTQYF.

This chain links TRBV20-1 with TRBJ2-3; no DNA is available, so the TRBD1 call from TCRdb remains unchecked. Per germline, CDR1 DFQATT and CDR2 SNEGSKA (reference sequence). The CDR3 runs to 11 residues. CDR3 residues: CSAVWGDTQYF.

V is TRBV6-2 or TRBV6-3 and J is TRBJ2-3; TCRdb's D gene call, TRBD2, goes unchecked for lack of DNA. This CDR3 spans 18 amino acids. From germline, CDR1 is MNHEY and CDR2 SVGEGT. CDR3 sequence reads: CASSLTFPGLTSTDTQYF.

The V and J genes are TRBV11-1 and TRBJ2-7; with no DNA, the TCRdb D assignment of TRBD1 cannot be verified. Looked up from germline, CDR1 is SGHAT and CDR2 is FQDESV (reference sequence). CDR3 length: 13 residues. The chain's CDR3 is CASGSQGWYEQYF. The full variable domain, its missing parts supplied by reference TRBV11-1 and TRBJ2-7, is EAEVAQSPRYKITEKSQAVAFWCDPISGHATLYWYRQILGQGPELLVQFQDESVVDDSQLPKDRFSAERLKGVDSTLKIQPAELGDSAMYLCASGSQGWYEQYFGPGTRLTVT.